This is a list of T cell receptor beta chains from one sample in a study of T cells in Graves' hyperthyroidism and ophthalmopathy. TCRdb re-called the multiplex PCR reads through MiXCR, storing one row per CDR3 protein. The sample lists under 750,000 distinct CDR3 sequences; 15% to 20% were seen once. Sequenced input: blood. These receptors all stem from a woman aged 45-65 years with Graves' hyperthyroidism that later progressed to Graves' ophthalmopathy. CDR3s include the opening cysteine and the closing phenylalanine or tryptophan. Each record gives: J gene, clone size, D gene, V gene, CDR3 DNA, CDR3 protein. A D gene is named only where the DNA matches it firmly. Only part of the rows carry a size: once, few, many, or a class if the clone is expanded.

j_call: TRBJ1-2; clone_size: many; d_call: -; v_call: TRBV30; cdr3_nt: TGTGCCTGGAACAGAAACTATGGCTACACCTTC; cdr3_aa: CAWNRNYGYTF
j_call: TRBJ1-2; clone_size: -; d_call: TRBD1; v_call: TRBV19; cdr3_nt: TGTGCCAGTACCGGCCGACAGGGAGGTTTGGGCTACACCTTC; cdr3_aa: CASTGRQGGLGYTF
j_call: TRBJ2-1; clone_size: -; d_call: -; v_call: TRBV6-2/TRBV6-3; cdr3_nt: TGTGCCAGCAGGGAGACAGGCCGAACCTACAATGAGCAGTTCTTC; cdr3_aa: CASRETGRTYNEQFF
j_call: TRBJ2-1; clone_size: many; d_call: -; v_call: TRBV7-2; cdr3_nt: TGTGCCAGCAGCCCCGTCTCGGTCCAGCTACTCGATGAGCAGTTCTTC; cdr3_aa: CASSPVSVQLLDEQFF
j_call: TRBJ2-3; clone_size: many; d_call: -; v_call: TRBV27; cdr3_nt: TGTGCCAGCAGTTTAACGACAGGCGGGTTTAGGACAGATACGCAGTATTTT; cdr3_aa: CASSLTTGGFRTDTQYF
j_call: TRBJ1-2; clone_size: few; d_call: -; v_call: TRBV15; cdr3_nt: TGTGCCACCAGCAGAGATATTGGGCAGGGTACCTTCTATGGCTACACCTTC; cdr3_aa: CATSRDIGQGTFYGYTF
j_call: TRBJ2-2; clone_size: few; d_call: TRBD2; v_call: TRBV7-2; cdr3_nt: TGTGCCAGCACCCCCCGGACTAGCGGGTACACCGGGGAGCTGTTTTTT; cdr3_aa: CASTPRTSGYTGELFF
j_call: TRBJ2-3; clone_size: few; d_call: -; v_call: TRBV3-1; cdr3_nt: TGTGCCAGCAGCCATCCTTGGGGCGGGGGCACAGATACGCAGTATTTT; cdr3_aa: CASSHPWGGGTDTQYF
j_call: TRBJ1-5; clone_size: -; d_call: TRBD1; v_call: TRBV6-5; cdr3_nt: TGTGCCAGCAGTCACAACGGACAGGGCAATCAGCCCCAGCATTTT; cdr3_aa: CASSHNGQGNQPQHF
j_call: TRBJ2-3; clone_size: many; d_call: TRBD2; v_call: TRBV6-2/TRBV6-3; cdr3_nt: TGTGCCAGCAGTTATCGGGCTAGCGGGGCGGATACGCAGTATTTT; cdr3_aa: CASSYRASGADTQYF
j_call: TRBJ2-7; clone_size: -; d_call: TRBD1; v_call: TRBV4-2; cdr3_nt: TGTGCCAGCAGCCAACCTCGCGACAGGGTGGCCATCGAGCAGTACTTC; cdr3_aa: CASSQPRDRVAIEQYF
j_call: TRBJ1-4; clone_size: few; d_call: -; v_call: TRBV5-1; cdr3_nt: TGCGCCAGCAGCTTGACCGACAGGAATGAAAAACTGTTTTTT; cdr3_aa: CASSLTDRNEKLFF
j_call: TRBJ1-2; clone_size: -; d_call: TRBD1; v_call: TRBV7-9; cdr3_nt: TGTGCCAGCAGCTTTACAGGGGGCGCCCATGGCTACACCTTC; cdr3_aa: CASSFTGGAHGYTF
j_call: TRBJ1-6; clone_size: few; d_call: -; v_call: TRBV5-6; cdr3_nt: TGTGCCAGCAGCCCCCCCAGGACACAGAATAATTCACCCCTCCACTTT; cdr3_aa: CASSPPRTQNNSPLHF
j_call: TRBJ1-6; clone_size: few; d_call: -; v_call: TRBV12-3/TRBV12-4; cdr3_nt: TGTGCCAGCAGTACGGGACTTCGGGATCTCTTAGCCCTCCACTTT; cdr3_aa: CASSTGLRDLLALHF
j_call: TRBJ2-1; clone_size: few; d_call: -; v_call: TRBV12-3/TRBV12-4; cdr3_nt: TGTGCCAGCAGTTTTACGAACTCCTACAATGAGCAGTTCTTC; cdr3_aa: CASSFTNSYNEQFF
j_call: TRBJ2-2; clone_size: -; d_call: TRBD2; v_call: TRBV7-7; cdr3_nt: TGTGCTAGCAGCTTATTAGCGGGGGCCAGCACCGGGGAGCTGTTTTTT; cdr3_aa: CASSLLAGASTGELFF
j_call: TRBJ1-4; clone_size: many; d_call: -; v_call: TRBV3-1; cdr3_nt: TGTGCCAGCAGCCGGGGGTCAGGAGAAAAACTGTTTTTT; cdr3_aa: CASSRGSGEKLFF
j_call: TRBJ1-2; clone_size: -; d_call: -; v_call: TRBV7-9; cdr3_nt: TGTGCCAGCAGCCTCATCAGGGGTCCTGACTATGGCTACACCTTC; cdr3_aa: CASSLIRGPDYGYTF
j_call: TRBJ1-4; clone_size: few; d_call: -; v_call: TRBV20-1; cdr3_nt: TGCAGTGCGGCAGGGGCCACCGCAACTAATGAAAAACTGTTTTTT; cdr3_aa: CSAAGATATNEKLFF
j_call: TRBJ2-7; clone_size: many; d_call: -; v_call: TRBV7-2; cdr3_nt: TGTGCCAGCAGCATAAGATGGGGGCCCGAGCAGTACTTC; cdr3_aa: CASSIRWGPEQYF
j_call: TRBJ1-3; clone_size: many; d_call: -; v_call: TRBV20-1; cdr3_nt: TGCAGTGCTAGAGATAGGTCGACAGGCTCTGGAAACACCATATATTTT; cdr3_aa: CSARDRSTGSGNTIYF
j_call: TRBJ1-2; clone_size: -; d_call: -; v_call: TRBV11-2; cdr3_nt: TGTGCCAGCAGCCAGAGCACAGGATCCTATGGCTACACCTTC; cdr3_aa: CASSQSTGSYGYTF
j_call: TRBJ2-3; clone_size: few; d_call: -; v_call: TRBV19; cdr3_nt: TGTGCCACCAGCCGCGGAACAGATACGCAGTATTTT; cdr3_aa: CATSRGTDTQYF
j_call: TRBJ1-2; clone_size: many; d_call: TRBD1; v_call: TRBV12-3/TRBV12-4; cdr3_nt: TGTGCCAGCAGTCCAAACCCGGACAGGAACTATGGCTACACCTTC; cdr3_aa: CASSPNPDRNYGYTF
j_call: TRBJ2-7; clone_size: many; d_call: TRBD1; v_call: TRBV6-1; cdr3_nt: TGTGCCAGCAGTTATAGCGGGTATGGGACAGGGGGTAACGAGCAGTACTTC; cdr3_aa: CASSYSGYGTGGNEQYF
j_call: TRBJ1-5; clone_size: -; d_call: -; v_call: TRBV27; cdr3_nt: TGTGCCAGCAGTCCGTTCAGGGTTGCAGGACCAAATCAGCCCCAGCATTTT; cdr3_aa: CASSPFRVAGPNQPQHF
j_call: TRBJ1-1; clone_size: many; d_call: -; v_call: TRBV6-1; cdr3_nt: TGTGCCACCAAACCACGGACAGAGAACACTGAAGCTTTCTTT; cdr3_aa: CATKPRTENTEAFF
j_call: TRBJ1-2; clone_size: many; d_call: -; v_call: TRBV30; cdr3_nt: TGTGCCTGGAGTGTAAGGCCCACGCAATTTACTGGCTACACCTTC; cdr3_aa: CAWSVRPTQFTGYTF
j_call: TRBJ2-1; clone_size: -; d_call: -; v_call: TRBV2; cdr3_nt: TGTGCCAGCAGCGACCCAGGGGAGATTCAGGATGAGCAGTTCTTC; cdr3_aa: CASSDPGEIQDEQFF
j_call: TRBJ2-7; clone_size: few; d_call: -; v_call: TRBV20-1; cdr3_nt: TGCAGTGTCAGTTCCGGCCGTCGAGCCTACGAGCAGTACTTC; cdr3_aa: CSVSSGRRAYEQYF
j_call: TRBJ2-6; clone_size: -; d_call: TRBD2; v_call: TRBV7-9; cdr3_nt: TGTGCCAGCAGCCGGCGGGGGGGGTTTGGGGCCAACGTCCTGACTTTC; cdr3_aa: CASSRRGGFGANVLTF
j_call: TRBJ1-2; clone_size: -; d_call: TRBD1; v_call: TRBV20-1; cdr3_nt: TGCAGTGCTAGAGGCGCAGGGGGTAGATTCGGCTACACCTTC; cdr3_aa: CSARGAGGRFGYTF
j_call: TRBJ1-3; clone_size: -; d_call: TRBD1; v_call: TRBV19; cdr3_nt: TGTGCCACCGGACAGGGGAGCTCTAGAAACACCATATATTTT; cdr3_aa: CATGQGSSRNTIYF
j_call: TRBJ1-3; clone_size: -; d_call: -; v_call: TRBV6-1; cdr3_nt: TGTGCCAGCACCTTAGGACCCAACTCTGGAAACACCATATATTTT; cdr3_aa: CASTLGPNSGNTIYF
j_call: TRBJ2-3; clone_size: few; d_call: -; v_call: TRBV30; cdr3_nt: TGTGCCTGGACTCCGGTGGGCGCAGATACGCAGTATTTT; cdr3_aa: CAWTPVGADTQYF
j_call: TRBJ2-2; clone_size: -; d_call: -; v_call: TRBV7-2; cdr3_nt: TGTGCCAGCAGTAGGGCAGGGGGGCCCGGGGAGCTGTTTTTT; cdr3_aa: CASSRAGGPGELFF
j_call: TRBJ2-5; clone_size: many; d_call: -; v_call: TRBV20-1; cdr3_nt: TGCAGTGCCCTCATGGGGGGGCAGGAGACCCAGTACTTC; cdr3_aa: CSALMGGQETQYF
j_call: TRBJ1-1; clone_size: few; d_call: -; v_call: TRBV30; cdr3_nt: TGTGCCTGGACCCACAACGCGGGTTTGGGAGCTTTCTTT; cdr3_aa: CAWTHNAGLGAFF
j_call: TRBJ1-1; clone_size: many; d_call: -; v_call: TRBV20-1; cdr3_nt: TGCAGTGCTAGAGATCTGAGGCTAATGAACACTGAAGCTTTCTTT; cdr3_aa: CSARDLRLMNTEAFF
j_call: TRBJ1-1; clone_size: -; d_call: -; v_call: TRBV7-9; cdr3_nt: TGTGCCAGCAGCTCGTCCGCGCCCCACACTGAAGCTTTCTTT; cdr3_aa: CASSSSAPHTEAFF
j_call: TRBJ2-7; clone_size: many; d_call: -; v_call: TRBV12-3/TRBV12-4; cdr3_nt: TGTGCCAGCAGCACCCTTGGACTGACGTACGAGCAGTACTTC; cdr3_aa: CASSTLGLTYEQYF